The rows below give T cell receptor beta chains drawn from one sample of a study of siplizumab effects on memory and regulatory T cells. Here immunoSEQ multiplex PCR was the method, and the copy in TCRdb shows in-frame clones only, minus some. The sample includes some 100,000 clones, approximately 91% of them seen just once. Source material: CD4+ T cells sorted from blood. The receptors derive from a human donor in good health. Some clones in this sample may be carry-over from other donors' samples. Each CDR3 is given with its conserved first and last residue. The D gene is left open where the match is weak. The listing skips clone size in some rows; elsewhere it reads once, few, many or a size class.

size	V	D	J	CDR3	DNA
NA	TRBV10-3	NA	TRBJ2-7	CAISARRNYEQYF	TGTGCCATCAGCGCAAGGAGGAACTACGAGCAGTACTTC
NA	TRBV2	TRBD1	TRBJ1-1	CASSLQTGGTEAFF	TGTGCCAGCAGCCTTCAGACAGGGGGGACTGAAGCTTTCTTT
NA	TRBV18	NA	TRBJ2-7	CASSPPPAEQYF	TGTGCCAGCTCACCCCCCCCCGCCGAGCAGTACTTC
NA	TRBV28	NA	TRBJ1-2	CASRRGISDYGYTF	TGTGCCAGCAGGAGGGGGATCTCCGACTATGGTTACACCTTC
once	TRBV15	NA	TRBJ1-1	CATSRDNIAAGEAFF	TGTGCCACCAGCAGAGATAATATTGCTGCAGGCGAAGCTTTCTTT
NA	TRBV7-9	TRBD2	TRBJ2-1	CASSNGLVPYNEQFF	TGTGCCAGCAGCAATGGACTAGTTCCTTACAATGAGCAGTTCTTC
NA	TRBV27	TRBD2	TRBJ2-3	CASSPFHYPLSSGGADTQYF	TGTGCCAGCAGTCCTTTCCATTACCCCCTTTCTAGCGGGGGGGCTGATACGCAGTATTTT
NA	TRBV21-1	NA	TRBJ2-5	CASSKTGTSGRVEVETQYF	TGTGCCAGCAGCAAAACCGGGACTAGCGGGAGGGTCGAGGTTGAGACCCAGTACTTC
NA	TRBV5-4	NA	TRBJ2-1	CASSLGGSISYNEQFF	TGTGCCAGCAGCTTGGGGGGTTCAATCTCCTACAATGAGCAGTTCTTC
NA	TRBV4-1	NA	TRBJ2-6	CASSQQGVSGANVLTF	TGCGCCAGCAGCCAACAGGGTGTGTCTGGGGCCAACGTCCTGACTTTC
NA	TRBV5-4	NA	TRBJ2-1	CASSHGLLRSEQFF	TGTGCCAGCAGCCACGGACTACTAAGGAGTGAGCAGTTCTTC
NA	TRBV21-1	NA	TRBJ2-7	CASSTGTGGGEQYF	TGTGCCAGCAGCACCGGGACAGGGGGAGGCGAGCAGTACTTC
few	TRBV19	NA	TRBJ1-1	CASSIGLATLNTEAFF	TGTGCCAGTAGTATCGGGTTGGCCACCTTGAACACTGAAGCTTTCTTT
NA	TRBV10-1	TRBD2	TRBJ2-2	CASSDSGSGIGELFF	TGCGCCAGCAGTGATAGCGGGAGCGGGATCGGGGAGCTGTTTTTT
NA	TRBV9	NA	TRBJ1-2	CASSDRTGNYGYTF	TGTGCCAGCAGCGATAGAACAGGGAACTATGGCTACACCTTC
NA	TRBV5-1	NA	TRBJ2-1	CASSLVWGTPYNEQFF	TGCGCCAGCAGCTTGGTGTGGGGAACTCCCTACAATGAGCAGTTCTTC
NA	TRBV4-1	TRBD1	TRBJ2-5	CASSQSGTGYETQYF	TGCGCCAGCAGCCAGTCGGGGACAGGGTACGAGACCCAGTACTTC
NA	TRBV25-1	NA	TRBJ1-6	CASSAQGLPLHF	TGTGCCAGCAGTGCTCAGGGCTTACCCCTCCACTTT
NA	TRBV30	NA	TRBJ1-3	CAWSQMGTPSSGNTIYF	TGTGCCTGGAGCCAAATGGGGACACCTTCCTCTGGAAACACCATATATTTT
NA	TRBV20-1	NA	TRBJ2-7	CSATNTYEQYF	TGCAGTGCAACTAACACTTACGAGCAGTACTTC
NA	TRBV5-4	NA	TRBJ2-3	CASSLPPNTDTQYF	TGTGCCAGCAGCCTACCCCCGAACACAGATACGCAGTATTTT
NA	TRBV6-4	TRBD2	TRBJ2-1	CASSDWASGRNEQFF	TGTGCCAGCAGTGACTGGGCTAGCGGGAGGAATGAGCAGTTCTTC
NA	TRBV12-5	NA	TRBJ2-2	CASGLVLGNTGELFF	TGTGCTAGTGGTTTGGTATTGGGGAACACCGGGGAGCTGTTTTTT
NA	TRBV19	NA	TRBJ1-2	CASREPGRGYTF	TGTGCCAGTAGAGAACCAGGGCGCGGCTACACCTTC
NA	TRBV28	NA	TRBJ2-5	CASRYNGAGKQYF	TGTGCCAGCAGATACAACGGGGCGGGTAAACAGTACTTC
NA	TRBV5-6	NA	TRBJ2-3	CASSLAPYREGTDTQYF	TGTGCCAGCAGCTTGGCCCCCTACCGAGAAGGCACAGATACGCAGTATTTT
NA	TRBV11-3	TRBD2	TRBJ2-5	CASTASNFDSGSGETQYF	TGTGCCAGCACAGCGTCAAACTTTGATAGCGGGAGCGGGGAGACCCAGTACTTC
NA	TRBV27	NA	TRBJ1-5	CASSLIGVDQPQHF	TGTGCCAGCAGTTTAATAGGGGTCGATCAGCCCCAGCATTTT
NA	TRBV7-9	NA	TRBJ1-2	CASSPQAGVYGYTF	TGTGCCAGCAGTCCACAGGCGGGGGTCTATGGCTACACCTTC
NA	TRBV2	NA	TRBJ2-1	CASSDMGYNPYNEQFF	TGTGCCAGCAGTGATATGGGGTATAACCCCTACAATGAGCAGTTCTTC
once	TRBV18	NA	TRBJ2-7	CASSRQDSSYEQYF	TGTGCCAGCTCGCGACAGGACAGCTCCTACGAGCAGTACTTC
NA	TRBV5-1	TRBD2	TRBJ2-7	CASSRGLGAEQYF	TGCGCCAGCAGCAGGGGACTAGGGGCCGAGCAGTACTTC
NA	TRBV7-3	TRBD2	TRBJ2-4	CASSLMSGSGNIQYF	TGTGCCAGCAGCTTAATGAGCGGGAGTGGAAACATTCAGTACTTC
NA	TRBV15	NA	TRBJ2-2	CATRMAANTGELFF	TGTGCCACCAGGATGGCTGCGAACACCGGGGAGCTGTTTTTT
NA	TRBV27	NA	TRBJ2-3	CASSLAGTITDTQYF	TGTGCCAGCAGTCTGGCCGGGACCATCACAGATACGCAGTATTTT
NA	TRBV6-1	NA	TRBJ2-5	CASSERAYGQFQETQYF	TGTGCCAGCAGTGAACGCGCTTATGGACAGTTTCAAGAGACCCAGTACTTC
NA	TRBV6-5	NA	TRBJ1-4	CASSSPSKGLEKLFF	TGTGCCAGCAGTTCCCCGTCTAAGGGTTTGGAAAAACTGTTTTTT
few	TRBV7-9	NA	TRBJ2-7	CASSLVAGFGYEQYF	TGTGCCAGCAGCTTAGTGGCAGGGTTCGGATACGAGCAGTACTTC
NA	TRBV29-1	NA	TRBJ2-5	CSVRTDQETQYF	TGCAGCGTTCGGACAGACCAAGAGACCCAGTACTTC
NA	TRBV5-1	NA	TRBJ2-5	CASSSAGGSQETQYF	TGCGCCAGCAGCTCCGCGGGCGGGTCCCAAGAGACCCAGTACTTC
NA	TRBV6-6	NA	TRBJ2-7	CASSRISITYEQYF	TGTGCCAGCAGTAGGATTAGTATTACCTACGAGCAGTACTTC
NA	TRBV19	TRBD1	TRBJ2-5	CASSTPQGALGETQYF	TGTGCCAGTAGTACGCCACAGGGGGCGCTTGGGGAGACCCAGTACTTC
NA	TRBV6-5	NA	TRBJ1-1	CASSYFGGGLEAFF	TGTGCCAGCAGTTACTTCGGGGGAGGTCTTGAAGCTTTCTTT
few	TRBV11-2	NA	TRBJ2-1	CASSPGHRSYNEQFF	TGTGCCAGCAGCCCGGGACACAGGTCCTACAATGAGCAGTTCTTC
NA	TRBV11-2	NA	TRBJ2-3	CASSLEAGKTSTDTQYF	TGTGCCAGCAGCTTAGAGGCCGGGAAGACCTCCACAGATACGCAGTATTTT
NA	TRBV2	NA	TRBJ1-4	CASRSRGRGNEKLFF	TGTGCCAGCCGGAGCCGGGGGAGGGGTAATGAAAAACTGTTTTTT
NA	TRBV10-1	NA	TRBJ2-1	CASSESPRGAYNEQFF	TGCGCCAGCAGTGAGTCGCCCAGGGGAGCCTACAATGAGCAGTTCTTC
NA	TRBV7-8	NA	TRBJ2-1	CASSLVPSLANGEQFF	TGTGCCAGCAGCTTAGTCCCATCTCTAGCGAACGGTGAGCAGTTCTTC
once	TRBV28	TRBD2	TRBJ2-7	CASRTSASYEQYF	TGTGCCAGCCGGACTAGCGCCTCCTACGAGCAGTACTTC
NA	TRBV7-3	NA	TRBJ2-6	CASSLDPGANVLTF	TGTGCCAGCAGCTTAGATCCTGGGGCCAACGTCCTGACTTTC
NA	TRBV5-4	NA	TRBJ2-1	CASSLARGGVGEQFF	TGTGCCAGCAGCTTGGCCAGGGGAGGGGTAGGTGAGCAGTTCTTC
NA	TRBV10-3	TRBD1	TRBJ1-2	CAISPSVLRDRGTEDYGYTF	TGTGCCATCAGCCCATCCGTCCTCCGGGACAGGGGGACGGAAGACTATGGCTACACCTTC
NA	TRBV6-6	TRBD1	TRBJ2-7	CASSLGQDYEQYF	TGTGCCAGCAGTTTAGGACAGGACTACGAGCAGTACTTC
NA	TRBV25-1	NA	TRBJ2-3	CASSAFRGTDTQYF	TGTGCCAGCAGTGCCTTCCGGGGAACAGATACGCAGTATTTT
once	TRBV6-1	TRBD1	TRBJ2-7	CASTPTGLAYEQYF	TGTGCCAGCACCCCGACAGGGTTGGCCTACGAGCAGTACTTC
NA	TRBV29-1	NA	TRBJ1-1	CSAEGQGTWNTEAFF	TGCAGCGCTGAGGGTCAGGGGACCTGGAACACTGAAGCTTTCTTT
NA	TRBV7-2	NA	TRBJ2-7	CASSLAFTYEQYF	TGTGCCAGCAGCTTAGCCTTCACCTACGAGCAGTACTTC